These 26 T cell receptor beta chains were all obtained from the same sample, sequenced in a study of OX40 agonist ivuxolimab in advanced cancers. TCRdb's table, derived via immunoSEQ multiplex PCR, lists solely in-frame clones and lacks some. Among fewer than 60,000 clones listed, 82% were seen once. The sequencing used CD4+ or CD8+ T cells sorted from blood, collected in a trial of the OX40 agonist ivuxolimab. These receptors originate from an adult with an advanced solid tumor such as melanoma, head and neck, liver or kidney cancer.

The chain uses TRBV7-2 and TRBJ1-2; a possible D gene is TRBD1 (5 bases). Germline V lookup: CDR1 SGHTA, CDR2 FQGNSA. This CDR3 comprises 13 residues. The V gene lost 2 bases and the J gene lost 4 bases, with 8 bases spanning the gap. CDR3 DNA sequence: TGTGCCAGCAGCTTACAGGGAACCTATGGCTACACCTTC. Its translation is CASSLQGTYGYTF.

The chain recombines TRBV7-2 with TRBJ2-3; 15 bases are shared with TRBD2. Germline V gene data show CDR1 as SGHTA and CDR2 as FQGNSA. Trimming at V came to 6 bases and at J to 0 bases, leaving 7 bases not matched to a gene. The CDR3 runs to 18 residues. In DNA form, the CDR3 reads TGTGCCAGCAGTTTAACGGGACTAGCGGGGGGTAGCACAGATACGCAGTATTTT. It is translated as CASSLTGLAGGSTDTQYF.

The V gene is TRBV30, the J gene TRBJ1-5; D may be TRBD1 (5 bases). The CDR3 totals 16 residues. V lost 0 bases to trimming and J lost 5 bases, with 17 bases between them. Germline lookup yields CDR1 GTSNPN and CDR2 SVGIG (reference sequence). This chain's CDR3 is CAWSVPGPLGDQPQHF. Written as DNA, the CDR3 is TGTGCCTGGAGTGTACCTGGTCCTTTGGGGGATCAGCCCCAGCATTTT.

The rearrangement links TRBV7-2 to TRBJ2-5; no reliable D call. Trimming shortened V by 5 bases and J by 7 bases, and 14 bases separated the two germline ends. Germline CDR1 and CDR2: SGHTA and FQGNSA. The CDR3 sequence is 13 residues long. This CDR3 reads CASSLDPWGTQYF. CDR3 DNA: TGTGCCAGCAGCCTAGACCCGTGGGGGACCCAGTACTTC.

This clone was seen only a few times. The V gene is TRBV19, the J gene TRBJ2-5; TRBD2 might be the D (6 bases). This CDR3 has 20 amino acids. V lost 3 bases and J 10 bases, leaving 36 bases between the germline ends. Germline lookup yields CDR1 LNHDA and CDR2 SQIVND (reference sequence). The CDR3 sequence is CASSMAAGTSEQGNKRVQYF. The CDR3 coding sequence is TGTGCCAGTAGTATGGCCGCGGGGACGAGCGAACAAGGGAACAAGAGGGTCCAGTACTTC.

The chain couples TRBV29-1 to TRBJ2-1; 9 positions match TRBD2. The trim removed 2 bases at V and 8 bases at J, leaving 7 bases unmatched. Germline CDR1 reads SQVTM; CDR2 reads ANQGSEA. This CDR3 is 14 amino acids long. The CDR3 region is CSVELREGGDEQFF. As DNA, the CDR3 is TGCAGCGTTGAATTGCGGGAGGGGGGGGATGAGCAGTTCTTC.

The chain carries TRBV6-5 and TRBJ2-4; D is perhaps TRBD2 (7 bases). The V gene lost 4 bases and the J gene lost 8 bases, with 18 bases spanning the gap. CDR1 and CDR2 from the germline V gene are MNHEY and SVGAGI. This CDR3 is built from 15 residues. CDR3 coding DNA: TGTGCCAGCAGTTTAGGGGGGGAATCGGGTCACATTCAGTACTTC. Translating gives CASSLGGESGHIQYF.

This clone was observed a handful of times. V is TRBV18 and J is TRBJ2-1, with 7 bases lining up with TRBD1. Germline trimming cut 2 bases from V and 3 bases from J; bases unmatched to any gene: 4. Germline V lookup: CDR1 KGHSH, CDR2 LQKENI. The CDR3 runs 15 residues. The CDR3 sequence: CASSPSRTGYNEQFF. The CDR3 region has the DNA TGTGCCAGCTCACCAAGTAGGACAGGCTACAATGAGCAGTTCTTC.

The V and J genes are TRBV6-5 and TRBJ1-5; D remains ambiguous. The CDR3 has 13 residues. Between the trimmed V and J ends, which lost 0 bases and 11 bases, there was a span of 11 bases. CDR1 MNHEY and CDR2 SVGAGI come from the germline V gene. Written as DNA, the CDR3 is TGTGCCAGCAGTTACTCTGAATTGGGGACCCAGCATTTT. It is translated as CASSYSELGTQHF.

The chain has TRBV27 and TRBJ2-2; D is unresolved. The germline CDR1 and CDR2 sequences are MNHEY and SMNVEV (reference sequence). The CDR3 runs to 16 residues. Trimming stripped 6 bases from V and 2 bases from J, with 16 bases between. CDR3 DNA: TGTGCCAGCAGCCTCTTAGACACTTTAAACACCGGGGAGCTGTTTTTT. Encoded protein: CASSLLDTLNTGELFF.

Remarks on this clone: Sequence at one end of the junction differs from germline and may be a read error. The chain uses TRBV7-2 and TRBJ1-2; the D is unclear. Germline CDR1 SGHTA, CDR2 FQGNSA. The CDR3 consists of 10 residues. The CDR3 nucleotides read TGTGCCAGCAGCTTAGCCGGAAACAGTTTC. Its protein product is CASSLAGNSF.

The CDR3 bases are TGCGCCAGCAGCCGAGACTGGGGGACAGGGCCCCAGCATTTT. Protein sequence: CASSRDWGTGPQHF. The chain employs TRBV4-1 and TRBJ1-5; 8 bases fit TRBD1. The CDR3 covers 14 residues. Losses at the gene ends were 4 bases for V and 9 bases for J; bases not matched to a gene: 8. Germline lookup yields CDR1 MGHRA and CDR2 YSYEKL.

This clone has a handful of counts. The rearrangement links TRBV6-5 to TRBJ1-6; 9 positions match TRBD1. Unmatched junction bases numbered 2, after V lost 4 bases and J lost 10 bases. The CDR3 consists of 13 residues. Germline CDR1 reads MNHEY; CDR2 reads SVGAGI. For the CDR3, the DNA is TGTGCCAGCAGTTCGGACAGGGGATCACCCCTCCACTTT. This encodes CASSSDRGSPLHF.

The chain joins TRBV11-2 to TRBJ2-1; D is perhaps TRBD2 (5 bases). Germline V gene lookup returns CDR1 SGHAT and CDR2 FQNNGV. Trimming took 1 base from V and 2 from J, leaving 15 bases between them. The CDR3 totals 17 residues. The CDR3 nucleotides read TGTGCCAGCAGCTTAGTTGCGGGCCCGTTGCCCTACAATGAGCAGTTCTTC. It codes for CASSLVAGPLPYNEQFF. Using reference TRBV11-2 and TRBJ2-1 for the parts outside the CDR3, the full variable domain is EAGVAQSPRYKIIEKRQSVAFWCNPISGHATLYWYQQILGQGPKLLIQFQNNGVVDDSQLPKDRFSAERLKGVDSTLKIQPAKLEDSAVYLCASSLVAGPLPYNEQFFGPGTRLTVL.

This clone has only one observation. The V gene is TRBV14, the J gene TRBJ2-7; tentatively, D is TRBD1 or TRBD2 (5 bases each). Germline V gene data show CDR1 as SGHDN and CDR2 as FVKESK. The length of the CDR3 is 13 residues. The V end lost 4 bases, the J end lost 9 bases, and 16 bases lay between the germline ends. The CDR3 DNA reads as TGTGCCAGCAGCCCCCCCCCGGGACGGGTGCAGTACTTC. Protein sequence: CASSPPPGRVQYF.

The chain joins TRBV7-9 to TRBJ2-2, with 9 positions matching TRBD1. Losses at the gene ends were 6 bases for V and 6 bases for J; bases not matched to a gene: 2. This CDR3 region has 13 residues. Germline values: CDR1 SEHNR, CDR2 FQNEAQ (reference sequence). The CDR3, as DNA: TGTGCCAGCAGACAGGGGGCGGCCGGGGAGCTGTTTTTT. Protein product: CASRQGAAGELFF.

This chain uses TRBV7-2 with TRBJ1-1; perhaps TRBD1 as D (6 bases). Germline-derived CDR1 and CDR2 are SGHTA and FQGNSA. Trimming removed 2 bases at V and 6 bases at J, with 28 bases between. This CDR3 is 19 amino acids long. The CDR3 bases are TGTGCCAGCAGCTTATTCTTGGGTGGACGGGGGCTTAAAGAATCTGAAGCTTTCTTT. It yields the protein CASSLFLGGRGLKESEAFF.

The V call is TRBV28, the J call TRBJ2-7; D may be TRBD2 (5 bases). From germline, CDR1 is MDHEN and CDR2 SYDVKM. V lost 6 bases to trimming and J lost 8 bases, with 20 bases between them. The length of the CDR3 is 14 residues. CDR3: CASSPPAGIVKQYF. CDR3 coding DNA: TGTGCCAGCAGCCCCCCTGCGGGTATTGTGAAGCAGTACTTC.

This chain connects TRBV6-6 to TRBJ1-4; D ambiguous. Germline-derived CDR1 and CDR2 are MNHNY and SVGAGI (reference sequence). The CDR3 runs 16 residues. Trimming shortened V by 6 bases and J by 0 bases, and 14 bases separated the two germline ends. The CDR3 sequence: CASSPGRVSTNEKLFF. The CDR3 nucleotides are TGTGCCAGCAGCCCCGGGAGGGTGTCAACTAATGAAAAACTGTTTTTT.

The V and J genes are TRBV12-5 and TRBJ2-3; D unclear. V lost 7 bases, J lost 2 bases, and 10 bases lay in between. CDR1 and CDR2 from the germline V gene are LGHNT and FRNRAP. There are 13 residues in the CDR3. The CDR3 loop is CASAAPNTDTQYF. CDR3 nucleotide sequence: TGTGCTAGTGCCGCCCCAAACACAGATACGCAGTATTTT.

The gene calls are TRBV19 and TRBJ1-1; possibly TRBD1 for D (6 bases). This CDR3 is built from 14 residues. V was pared by 10 bases and J by 2 bases, with 17 bases between. Germline V gene sequence: CDR1 LNHDA, CDR2 SQIVND (reference sequence). This CDR3 reads CATGRGDINTEAFF. In DNA, the CDR3 is TGTGCCACTGGGAGAGGGGACATAAACACTGAAGCTTTCTTT.

Written as DNA, the CDR3 is TGTGCCAGCAGCTTCCCGGGACAGGGGGCGCGGAACACTGAAGCTTTCTTT. Translated, it gives CASSFPGQGARNTEAFF. The rearrangement joins TRBV5-6 to TRBJ1-1; 12 bases are shared with TRBD1. Germline loops: CDR1 SGHDT, CDR2 YYEEEE. The CDR3 runs 17 residues. Losses at the gene ends were 2 bases for V and 1 base for J; bases not matched to a gene: 6.

This sequence joins TRBV28 and TRBJ1-3; possibly TRBD1 for D (5 bases). V lost 10 bases, J lost 3 bases, and 13 bases lay in between. CDR3 length equals 13 residues. Germline V gene data show CDR1 as MDHEN and CDR2 as SYDVKM. CDR3 nucleotides: TGTGCCATCACACAGGCAAATGGAAACACCATATATTTT. Amino acid sequence: CAITQANGNTIYF.

V is TRBV5-5 and J is TRBJ1-4; D is uncertain. Trimming took off 1 base at V and 4 bases at J, with 11 bases between the two ends. CDR1 and CDR2 (germline): SGHKS, YYEKEE (reference sequence). The CDR3 runs 15 residues. CDR3 amino acids: CASSLSPGLNEKLFF. In nucleotides, the CDR3 is TGTGCCAGCAGCTTGTCCCCAGGCCTTAATGAAAAACTGTTTTTT.

The J gene is TRBJ1-5, the V gene TRBV15; D possibly corresponds to TRBD1 (6 bases). V dropped 2 bases and J dropped 1 base, with 9 bases sitting between them. The CDR3 has 15 residues. Germline lookup yields CDR1 LNHNV and CDR2 YYDKDF (reference sequence). CDR3 DNA: TGTGCCACCAGCAGACTAGACAGGAGCAATCAGCCCCAGCATTTT. This translates into CATSRLDRSNQPQHF.

V gene TRBV4-1 combines with J gene TRBJ2-2, with 7 positions matching TRBD1. The germline CDR1 and CDR2 sequences are MGHRA and YSYEKL. Losses at the gene ends were 6 bases for V and 0 bases for J; bases not matched to a gene: 4. This CDR3 has 15 amino acids. CDR3 in amino acids: CASSPGTANTGELFF. The CDR3 nucleotides read TGCGCCAGCAGTCCCGGGACAGCGAACACCGGGGAGCTGTTTTTT.